This TCR beta chain stems from a study of T cell responses to AZD1222 COVID-19 vaccine. The table lists this clone with a few counts. Its target is not known. Repertoires were generated with immunoSEQ multiplex PCR, while TCRdb's copy carries only in-frame clones and drops some. This sample carries over 130,000 clones, around 94% of them seen once, and the ten largest clones take 0.95% to 1.5%. Germline CDR1 and CDR2: SNHLY and FYNNEI. The CDR3 loop spans 15 amino acids. V was clipped by 6 bases and J by 3 bases; unmatched bases: 7. Findings of the study overall: Clonal diversity was possibly underestimated; the donors were predominantly white British and more often female. Without day 14 samples, only post-peak T cell repertoires were studied. Only five or six AZD1222 recipients tested seropositive at baseline.

This TCR derives from an adult in good health. The rearrangement links TRBV2 to TRBJ2-1; TRBD1 agrees at 8 bases. The input for sequencing was peripheral blood, taken on day 0 of AZD1222 vaccination. Written as DNA, the CDR3 is TGTGCCAGCAGCCGGACAGGGTTCGACTACAATGAGCAGTTCTTC. Protein product: CASSRTGFDYNEQFF. Together with reference TRBV2 and TRBJ2-1, the CDR3 gives the full variable domain: EPEVTQTPSHQVTQMGQEVILRCVPISNHLYFYWYRQILGQKVEFLVSFYNNEISEKSEIFDDQFSVERPDGSNFTLKIRSTKLEDSAMYFCASSRTGFDYNEQFFGPGTRLTVL.